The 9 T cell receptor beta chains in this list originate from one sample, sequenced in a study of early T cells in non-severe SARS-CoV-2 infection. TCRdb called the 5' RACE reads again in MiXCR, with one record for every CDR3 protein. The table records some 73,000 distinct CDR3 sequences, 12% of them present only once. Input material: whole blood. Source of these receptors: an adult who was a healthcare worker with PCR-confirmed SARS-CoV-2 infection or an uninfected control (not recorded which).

The CDR3 nucleotides read TGTGCCAGCAGTCCCGCCCCTAGCGGGAGAGGTTACGAGCAGTACTTC. Encoded protein: CASSPAPSGRGYEQYF. The gene calls are TRBV27 and TRBJ2-7; 10 bases map to TRBD2. The CDR3 has 16 amino acids. Per germline, CDR1 MNHEY and CDR2 SMNVEV (reference sequence). Unmatched junction bases numbered 11, after V lost 5 bases and J lost 4 bases.

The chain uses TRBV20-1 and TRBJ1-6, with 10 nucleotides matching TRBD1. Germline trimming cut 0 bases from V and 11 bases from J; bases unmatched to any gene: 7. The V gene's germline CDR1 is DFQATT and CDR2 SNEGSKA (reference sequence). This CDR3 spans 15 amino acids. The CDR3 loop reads CSARETGGRGTPLHF. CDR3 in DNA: TGCAGTGCTAGAGAGACAGGGGGCCGTGGTACACCCCTCCACTTT.

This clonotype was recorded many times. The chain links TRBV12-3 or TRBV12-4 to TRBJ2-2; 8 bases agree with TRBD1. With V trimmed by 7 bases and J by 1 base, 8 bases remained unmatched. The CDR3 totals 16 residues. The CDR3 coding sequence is TGTGCCAGCATCCTCTCCGGGACAGGGAACACCGGGGAGCTGTTTTTT. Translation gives CASILSGTGNTGELFF.

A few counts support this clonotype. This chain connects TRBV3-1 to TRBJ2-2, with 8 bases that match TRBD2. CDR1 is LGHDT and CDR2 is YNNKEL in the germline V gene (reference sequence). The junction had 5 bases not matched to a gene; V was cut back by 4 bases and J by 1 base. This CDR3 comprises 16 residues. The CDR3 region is CASSRVAGRNTGELFF. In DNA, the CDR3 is TGTGCCAGCAGCCGAGTAGCGGGAAGGAACACCGGGGAGCTGTTTTTT. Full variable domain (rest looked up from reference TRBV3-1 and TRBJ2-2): DTAVSQTPKYLVTQMGNDKSIKCEQNLGHDTMYWYKQDSKKFLKIMFSYNNKELIINETVPNRFSPKSPDKAHLNLHINSLELGDSAVYFCASSRVAGRNTGELFFGEGSRLTVL.

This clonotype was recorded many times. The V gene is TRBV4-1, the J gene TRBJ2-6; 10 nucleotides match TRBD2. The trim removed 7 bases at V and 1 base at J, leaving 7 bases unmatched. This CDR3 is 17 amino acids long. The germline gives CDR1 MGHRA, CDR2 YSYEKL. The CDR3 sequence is CASTRTSGNSGANVLTF. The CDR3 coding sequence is TGCGCCAGCACAAGGACTAGCGGCAATTCTGGGGCCAACGTCCTGACTTTC.

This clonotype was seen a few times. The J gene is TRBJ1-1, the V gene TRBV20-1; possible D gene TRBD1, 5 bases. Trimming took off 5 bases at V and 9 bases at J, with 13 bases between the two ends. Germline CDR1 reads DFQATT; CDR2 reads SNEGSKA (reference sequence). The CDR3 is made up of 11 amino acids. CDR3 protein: CSAPDTPKAFF. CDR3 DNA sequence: TGCAGTGCTCCGGACACGCCCAAAGCTTTCTTT.

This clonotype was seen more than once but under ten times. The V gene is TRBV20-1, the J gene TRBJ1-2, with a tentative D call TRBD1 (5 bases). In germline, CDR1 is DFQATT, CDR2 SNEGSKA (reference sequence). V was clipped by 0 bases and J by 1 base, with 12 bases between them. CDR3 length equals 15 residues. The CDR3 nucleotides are TGCAGTGCTAGAGAGAAAGGGACTGTTAACTATGGCTACACCTTC. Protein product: CSAREKGTVNYGYTF.

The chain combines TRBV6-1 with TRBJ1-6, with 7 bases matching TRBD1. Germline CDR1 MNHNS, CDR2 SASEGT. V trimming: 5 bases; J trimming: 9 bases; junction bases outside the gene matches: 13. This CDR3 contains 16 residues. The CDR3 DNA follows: TGTGCCAGCAGTCCCGATTTCAGGGGGGATCTTTCACCCCTCCACTTT. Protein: CASSPDFRGDLSPLHF.

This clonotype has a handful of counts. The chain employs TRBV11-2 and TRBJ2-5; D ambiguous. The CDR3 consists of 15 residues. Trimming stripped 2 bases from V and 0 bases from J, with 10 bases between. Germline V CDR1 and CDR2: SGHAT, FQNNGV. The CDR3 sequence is CASSLSQLYQETQYF. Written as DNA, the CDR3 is TGTGCCAGCAGCTTAAGTCAGCTTTACCAAGAGACCCAGTACTTC.